This entry lists 8 T cell receptor beta chains sequenced from one sample in a study of T-cell reconstitution after alpha-beta-depleted transplantation in children. During its preparation, the TCRbeta library received unique molecular identifiers. MiXCR, run by TCRdb on the PCR reads, gives a single entry per CDR3 protein. The sample lists fewer than 700,000 distinct CDR3 sequences; approximately 13% were seen once. The specimen was PBMCs, mostly from graft donor cells, collected 360 days after TCRalphabeta/CD19-depleted stem cell transplant. All receptors come from a male patient aged 10-17 years who had a stem cell transplant for acute myeloid leukemia, so the T cells may come from the graft donor.

This clonotype was picked up many times. The chain has TRBV7-2 and TRBJ1-1, with TRBD1 matching over 12 bases. Germline lookup yields CDR1 SGHTA and CDR2 FQGNSA. After removal of 4 bases from V and 5 bases from J, the junction contained 2 bases not matched to a gene. The CDR3 has 14 amino acids. The CDR3 is CASSWDRGRTEAFF. The CDR3 nucleotides are TGTGCCAGCAGCTGGGACAGGGGGCGGACTGAAGCTTTCTTT. Together with reference TRBV7-2 and TRBJ1-1, the CDR3 gives the full variable domain: GAGVSQSPSNKVTEKGKDVELRCDPISGHTALYWYRQSLGQGLEFLIYFQGNSAPDKSGLPSDRFSAERTGGSVSTLTIQRTQQEDSAVYLCASSWDRGRTEAFFGQGTRLTVV.

This clonotype has just a few counts. This chain links TRBV7-2 with TRBJ1-2; D is undetermined. Germline V gene data show CDR1 as SGHTA and CDR2 as FQGNSA. The CDR3 loop spans 12 amino acids. V shed 1 base and J shed 7 bases, with 7 bases lying between them. The chain's CDR3 is CASSLGAAGYTF. The CDR3 coding sequence is TGTGCCAGCAGCTTAGGGGCCGCTGGCTACACCTTC.

The J gene is TRBJ2-5, the V gene TRBV20-1; no clear D. Germline V gene data show CDR1 as DFQATT and CDR2 as SNEGSKA (reference sequence). The CDR3 is 13 amino acids. With 1 base removed from V and 4 bases from J, the gap between germline ends came to 10 bases. The CDR3 DNA sequence: TGCAGTGCTAGAGCGGCAGGTCGAGAGACCCAGTACTTC. Protein: CSARAAGRETQYF.

This chain links TRBV29-1 with TRBJ2-7; TRBD1 or TRBD2 may be the D gene (5 bases each). In germline, CDR1 is SQVTM, CDR2 ANQGSEA. The CDR3 length is 15 residues. The V and J ends lost 5 bases and 2 bases respectively, with 19 bases between them. CDR3 protein: CSVIAAGAPPYEQYF. The CDR3 DNA reads TGCAGCGTTATTGCGGCCGGGGCCCCCCCCTACGAGCAGTACTTC.

This clonotype turned up a few times. V and J are TRBV9 and TRBJ2-7; tentatively, D is TRBD1 (6 bases). Germline assignment: CDR1 SGDLS and CDR2 YYNGEE. The CDR3 sequence is 15 residues long. Between the trimmed V and J ends, which lost 0 bases and 3 bases, there was a span of 13 bases. CDR3 nucleotides: TGTGCCAGCAGCGTAGGGGTGACAGGAGTCTACGAGCAGTACTTC. Translation gives CASSVGVTGVYEQYF.

This chain links TRBV7-2 with TRBJ2-5; the D gene could be TRBD1 or TRBD2 (5 bases each). Germline assignment: CDR1 SGHTA and CDR2 FQGNSA. CDR3 length: 13 residues. V shed 3 bases and J shed 7 bases, with 12 bases lying between them. The CDR3 region has the DNA TGTGCCAGCAGCTTCCCGGGACGGACGACCCAGTACTTC. This translates into CASSFPGRTTQYF.

This clonotype has just a few counts. The chain links TRBV6-2 or TRBV6-3 to TRBJ2-5, with 7 bases matching TRBD2. The trim removed 6 bases at V and 4 bases at J, leaving 17 bases unmatched. The V gene's germline CDR1 is MNHEY and CDR2 SVGEGT. CDR3 length: 17 residues. In DNA form, the CDR3 reads TGTGCCAGCAGACCTATTGGACTAGAGTTATGGAGAGAGACCCAGTACTTC. Amino acids: CASRPIGLELWRETQYF.

This chain links TRBV6-2 or TRBV6-3 with TRBJ2-1; D gene uncertain. The V and J ends lost 7 bases and 8 bases respectively, with 12 bases between them. From germline, CDR1 is MNHEY and CDR2 SVGEGT. This CDR3 spans 12 amino acids. The CDR3 coding sequence is TGTGCCAGCACTACAACCTGGGATGAGCAGTTCTTC. This sequence encodes CASTTTWDEQFF.